The rows below give T cell receptor beta chains drawn from one sample of a study of vaccination and CD4 T cells after COVID-19. These receptors lack a known antigen. TCRdb re-called the PCR reads with MiXCR, one entry per CDR3 protein. Of about 20,000 distinct CDR3 sequences listed, 40% to 50% are singletons. Sample: CD4+ T cells from blood, cultured in vitro, taken before SARS-CoV-2 vaccination. These receptors were taken from a human donor who had recovered from COVID-19. Each CDR3 is given with its conserved first and last residue. Clone size appears in some rows only: once, few, many, or a class for an expanded clone.

V gene: TRBV15
clone size: -
J gene: TRBJ2-5
CDR3 protein: CATSQGSGETQYF

V gene: TRBV30
clone size: -
J gene: TRBJ1-2
CDR3 protein: CAWSEVGRGYTF

V gene: TRBV11-3
clone size: medium-sized
J gene: TRBJ1-3
CDR3 protein: CASSSVRDSGTGNTIYF

V gene: TRBV20-1
clone size: -
J gene: TRBJ2-2
CDR3 protein: CSARDHGKGIGELFF

V gene: TRBV7-2
clone size: few
J gene: TRBJ2-2
CDR3 protein: CASSLRRRGLPGELFF

V gene: TRBV7-3
clone size: -
J gene: TRBJ1-1
CDR3 protein: CASSPERNTWTGEAFF

V gene: TRBV24-1
clone size: -
J gene: TRBJ2-3
CDR3 protein: CATSDPLGLATDTQYF

V gene: TRBV6-1
clone size: medium-sized
J gene: TRBJ1-1
CDR3 protein: CASILGQGLNTEAFF

V gene: TRBV5-4
clone size: -
J gene: TRBJ1-2
CDR3 protein: CASSLVRDYGYTF

V gene: TRBV15
clone size: medium-sized
J gene: TRBJ2-3
CDR3 protein: CATSRGTGSTDTQYF

V gene: TRBV20-1
clone size: few
J gene: TRBJ1-5
CDR3 protein: CSAQIPPAVAGNQPQHF

V gene: TRBV7-2
clone size: -
J gene: TRBJ2-7
CDR3 protein: CASSLRQGLYEQYF